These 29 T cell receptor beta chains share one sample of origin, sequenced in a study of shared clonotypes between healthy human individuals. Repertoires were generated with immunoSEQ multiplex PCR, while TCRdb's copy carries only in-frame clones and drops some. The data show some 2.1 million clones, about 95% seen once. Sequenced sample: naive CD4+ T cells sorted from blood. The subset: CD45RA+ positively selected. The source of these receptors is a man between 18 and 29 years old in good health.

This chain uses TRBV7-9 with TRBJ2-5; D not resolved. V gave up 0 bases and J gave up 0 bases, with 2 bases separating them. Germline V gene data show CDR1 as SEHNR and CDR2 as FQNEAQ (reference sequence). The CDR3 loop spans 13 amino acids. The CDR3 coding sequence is TGTGCCAGCAGCTTAGCTTACCAAGAGACCCAGTACTTC. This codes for CASSLAYQETQYF.

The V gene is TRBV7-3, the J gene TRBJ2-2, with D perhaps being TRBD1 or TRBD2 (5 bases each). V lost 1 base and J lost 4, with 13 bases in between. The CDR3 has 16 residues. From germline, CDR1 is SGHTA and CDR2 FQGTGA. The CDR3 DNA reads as TGTGCCAGCAGCTTAAACGGGGCCACGAGCACCGGGGAGCTGTTTTTT. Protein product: CASSLNGATSTGELFF. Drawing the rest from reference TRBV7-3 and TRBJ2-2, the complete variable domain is GAGVSQTPSNKVTEKGKYVELRCDPISGHTALYWYRQSLGQGPEFLIYFQGTGAADDSGLPNDRFFAVRPEGSVSTLKIQRTERGDSAVYLCASSLNGATSTGELFFGEGSRLTVL.

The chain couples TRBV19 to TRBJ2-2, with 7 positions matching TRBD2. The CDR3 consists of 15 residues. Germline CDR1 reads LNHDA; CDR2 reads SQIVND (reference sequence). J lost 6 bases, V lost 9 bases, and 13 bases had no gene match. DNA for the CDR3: TGTGCCAGCACGACTCCGGGACTACGACCCGGGGAGCTGTTTTTT. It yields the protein CASTTPGLRPGELFF.

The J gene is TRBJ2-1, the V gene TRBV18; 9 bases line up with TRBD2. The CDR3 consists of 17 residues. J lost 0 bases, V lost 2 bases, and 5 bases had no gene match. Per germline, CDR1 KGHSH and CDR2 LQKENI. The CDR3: CASSPAASGVSYNEQFF. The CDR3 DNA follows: TGTGCCAGCTCACCAGCGGCTAGCGGGGTCTCCTACAATGAGCAGTTCTTC.

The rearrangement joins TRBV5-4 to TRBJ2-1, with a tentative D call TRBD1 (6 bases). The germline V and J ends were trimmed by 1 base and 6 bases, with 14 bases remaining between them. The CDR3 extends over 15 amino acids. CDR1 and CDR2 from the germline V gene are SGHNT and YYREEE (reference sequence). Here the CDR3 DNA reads TGTGCCAGCAGCTTGACAGGGTTGGGTTCCAATGAGCAGTTCTTC. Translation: CASSLTGLGSNEQFF.

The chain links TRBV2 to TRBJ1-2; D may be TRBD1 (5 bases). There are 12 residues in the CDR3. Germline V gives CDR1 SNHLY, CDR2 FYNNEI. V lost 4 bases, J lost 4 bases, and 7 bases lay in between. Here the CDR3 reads CASSAQVYGYTF. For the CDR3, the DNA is TGTGCCAGCAGTGCACAGGTCTATGGCTACACCTTC.

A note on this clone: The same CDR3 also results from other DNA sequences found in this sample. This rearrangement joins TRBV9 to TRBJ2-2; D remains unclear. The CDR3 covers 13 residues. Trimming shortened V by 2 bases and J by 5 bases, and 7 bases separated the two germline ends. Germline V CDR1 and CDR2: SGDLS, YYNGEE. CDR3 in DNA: TGTGCCAGCAGCGTCTCAGGAACCGGGGAGCTGTTTTTT. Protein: CASSVSGTGELFF. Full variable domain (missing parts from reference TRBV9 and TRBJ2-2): DSGVTQTPKHLITATGQRVTLRCSPRSGDLSVYWYQQSLDQGLQFLIQYYNGEERAKGNILERFSAQQFPDLHSELNLSSLELGDSALYFCASSVSGTGELFFGEGSRLTVL.

The CDR3 DNA sequence: TGCGCCAGCAGCTTGAAGTCCCCTTTGACTAGCGGGGGCTACGAGCAGTACTTC. Translated, it gives CASSLKSPLTSGGYEQYF. V and J are TRBV5-1 and TRBJ2-7; TRBD2 matches at 12 bases. J lost 3 bases, V lost 1 base, and 11 bases had no gene match. This CDR3 is built from 18 residues. CDR1 is SGHRS, CDR2 YFSETQ, per germline.

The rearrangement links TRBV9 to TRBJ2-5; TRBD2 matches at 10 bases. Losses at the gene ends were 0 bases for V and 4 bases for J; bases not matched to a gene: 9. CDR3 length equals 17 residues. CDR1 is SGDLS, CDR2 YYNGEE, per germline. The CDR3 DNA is TGTGCCAGCAGCGTAGGTGATAGCGGGAGGTTTGTAGAGACCCAGTACTTC. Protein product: CASSVGDSGRFVETQYF.

Here the CDR3 DNA reads TGTGCCAGTAGCGGGCAGGGGAGAGAAAAACTGTTTTTT. It yields the protein CASSGQGREKLFF. The chain carries TRBV19 and TRBJ1-4; weak D call: TRBD1 (6 bases). The CDR3 is made up of 13 amino acids. V gave up 6 bases and J gave up 8 bases, with 13 bases separating them. Germline V gives CDR1 LNHDA, CDR2 SQIVND (reference sequence).

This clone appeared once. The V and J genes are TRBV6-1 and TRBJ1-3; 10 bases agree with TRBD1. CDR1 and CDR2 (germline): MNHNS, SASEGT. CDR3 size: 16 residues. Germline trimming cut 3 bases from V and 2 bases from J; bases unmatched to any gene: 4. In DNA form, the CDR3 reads TGTGCCAGCAGTGATGGGACAGGGGCCACTGGAAACACCATATATTTT. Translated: CASSDGTGATGNTIYF.

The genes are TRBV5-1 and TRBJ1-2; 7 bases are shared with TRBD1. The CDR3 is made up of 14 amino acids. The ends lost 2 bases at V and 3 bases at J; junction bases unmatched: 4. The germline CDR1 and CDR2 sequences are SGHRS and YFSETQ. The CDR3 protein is CASSFTGVDYGYTF. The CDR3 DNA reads TGCGCCAGCAGCTTTACAGGGGTGGACTATGGCTACACCTTC.

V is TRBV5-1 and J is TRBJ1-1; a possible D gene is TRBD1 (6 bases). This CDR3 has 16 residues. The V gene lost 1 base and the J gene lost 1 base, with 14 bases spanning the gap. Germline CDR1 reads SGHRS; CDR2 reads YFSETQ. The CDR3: CASSLQGSTSNTEAFF. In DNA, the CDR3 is TGCGCCAGCAGCTTGCAGGGGAGTACGTCGAACACTGAAGCTTTCTTT.

CDR3 nucleotides: TGTGCCGGACCTCTTCCGGGACAGGGGGAAGGCGAGCAGTACTTC. Residues: CAGPLPGQGEGEQYF. The chain links TRBV6-4 to TRBJ2-7; 11 bases agree with TRBD1. The CDR3 has 15 amino acids. The junction had 15 bases not matched to a gene; V was cut back by 11 bases and J by 6 bases. Germline V gene sequence: CDR1 MRHNA, CDR2 SNTAGT.

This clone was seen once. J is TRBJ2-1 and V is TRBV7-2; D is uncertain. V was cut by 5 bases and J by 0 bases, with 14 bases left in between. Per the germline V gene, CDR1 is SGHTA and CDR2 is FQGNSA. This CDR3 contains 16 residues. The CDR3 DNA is TGTGCCAGCAGCCAAGAGGCCGTGGGCTCCTACAATGAGCAGTTCTTC. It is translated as CASSQEAVGSYNEQFF. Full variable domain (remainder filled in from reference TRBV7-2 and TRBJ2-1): GAGVSQSPSNKVTEKGKDVELRCDPISGHTALYWYRQSLGQGLEFLIYFQGNSAPDKSGLPSDRFSAERTGGSVSTLTIQRTQQEDSAVYLCASSQEAVGSYNEQFFGPGTRLTVL.

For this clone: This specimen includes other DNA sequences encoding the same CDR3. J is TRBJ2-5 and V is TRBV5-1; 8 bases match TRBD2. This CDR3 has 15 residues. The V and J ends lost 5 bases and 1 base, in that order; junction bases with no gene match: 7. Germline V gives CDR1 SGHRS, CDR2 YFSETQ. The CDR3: CASSWGTSGQETQYF. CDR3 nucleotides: TGCGCCAGCAGTTGGGGGACTAGTGGCCAAGAGACCCAGTACTTC.

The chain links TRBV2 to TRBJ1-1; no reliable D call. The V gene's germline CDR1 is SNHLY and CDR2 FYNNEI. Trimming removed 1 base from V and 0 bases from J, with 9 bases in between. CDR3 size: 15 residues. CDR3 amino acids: CASSEDAVVNTEAFF. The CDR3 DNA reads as TGTGCCAGCAGTGAAGACGCGGTGGTGAACACTGAAGCTTTCTTT.

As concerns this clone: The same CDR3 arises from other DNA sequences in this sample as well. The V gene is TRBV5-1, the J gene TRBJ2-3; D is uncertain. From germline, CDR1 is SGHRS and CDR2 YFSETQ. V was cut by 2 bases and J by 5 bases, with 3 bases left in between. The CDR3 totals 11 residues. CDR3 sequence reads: CASSLRDTQYF. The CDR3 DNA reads TGCGCCAGCAGCTTAAGAGATACGCAGTATTTT.

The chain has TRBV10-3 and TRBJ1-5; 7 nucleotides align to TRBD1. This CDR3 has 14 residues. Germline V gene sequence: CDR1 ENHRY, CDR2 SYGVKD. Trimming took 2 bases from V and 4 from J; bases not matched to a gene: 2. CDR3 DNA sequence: TGTGCCATCAGTGAGGACAGGGATAATCAGCCCCAGCATTTT. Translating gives CAISEDRDNQPQHF.

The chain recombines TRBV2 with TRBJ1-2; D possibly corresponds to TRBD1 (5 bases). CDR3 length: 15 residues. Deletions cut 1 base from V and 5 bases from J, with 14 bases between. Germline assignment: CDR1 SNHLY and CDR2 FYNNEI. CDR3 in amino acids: CASSEGRQGLYGYTF. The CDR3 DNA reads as TGTGCCAGCAGTGAAGGGAGGCAGGGCCTATATGGCTACACCTTC.

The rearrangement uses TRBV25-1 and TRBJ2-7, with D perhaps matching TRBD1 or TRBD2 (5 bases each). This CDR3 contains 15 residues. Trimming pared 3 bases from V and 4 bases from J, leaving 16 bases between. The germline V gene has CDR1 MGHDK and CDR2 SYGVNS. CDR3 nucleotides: TGTGCCAGCAGTGACTCTTATGGGGGACGGTACGAGCAGTACTTC. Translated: CASSDSYGGRYEQYF.

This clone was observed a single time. As DNA, the CDR3 is TGTGCCAGCTCCCGAGGGGGCGCGGGGACAGGGGCAGAAGAGACCCAGTACTTC. It codes for CASSRGGAGTGAEETQYF. The chain links TRBV4-2 to TRBJ2-5, with 10 nucleotides matching TRBD1. The CDR3 contains 18 residues. CDR1 and CDR2 (germline): LGHNA, YNFKEQ. With 8 bases clipped from V and 3 bases from J, the junction kept 18 bases outside the gene matches.

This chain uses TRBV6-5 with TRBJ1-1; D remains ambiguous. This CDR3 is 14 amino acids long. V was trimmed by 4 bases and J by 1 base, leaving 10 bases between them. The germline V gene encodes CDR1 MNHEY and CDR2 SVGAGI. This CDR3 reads CASSSAGENTEAFF. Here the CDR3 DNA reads TGTGCCAGCAGTTCAGCGGGAGAGAACACTGAAGCTTTCTTT.

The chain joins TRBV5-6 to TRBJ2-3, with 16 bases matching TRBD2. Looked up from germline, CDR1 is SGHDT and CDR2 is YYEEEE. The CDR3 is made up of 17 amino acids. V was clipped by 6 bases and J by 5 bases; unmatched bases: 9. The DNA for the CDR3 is TGTGCCAGCACACCGGGACTAGCGGGAGGGCCCGGAGATACGCAGTATTTT. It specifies CASTPGLAGGPGDTQYF.

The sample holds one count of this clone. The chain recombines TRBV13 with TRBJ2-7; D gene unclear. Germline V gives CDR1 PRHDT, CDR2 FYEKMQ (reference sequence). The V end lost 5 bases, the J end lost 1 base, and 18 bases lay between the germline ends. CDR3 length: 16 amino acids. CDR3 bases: TGTGCCAGCAGCCCCCGCGACGGTCCCTTTTCCTACGAGCAGTACTTC. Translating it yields CASSPRDGPFSYEQYF.

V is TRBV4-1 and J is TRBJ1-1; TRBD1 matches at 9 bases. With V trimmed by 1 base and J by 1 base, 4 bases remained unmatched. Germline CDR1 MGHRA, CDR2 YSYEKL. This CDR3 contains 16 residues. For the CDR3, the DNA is TGCGCCAGCAGCCAAGCGATGGGACAGGGGAACACTGAAGCTTTCTTT. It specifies CASSQAMGQGNTEAFF.

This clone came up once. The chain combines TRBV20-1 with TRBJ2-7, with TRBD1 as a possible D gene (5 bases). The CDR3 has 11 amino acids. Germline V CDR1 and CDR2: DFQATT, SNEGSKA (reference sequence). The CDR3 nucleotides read TGCAGCGTCCTATTGGGGCCCGAGCAGTACTTC. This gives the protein CSVLLGPEQYF.

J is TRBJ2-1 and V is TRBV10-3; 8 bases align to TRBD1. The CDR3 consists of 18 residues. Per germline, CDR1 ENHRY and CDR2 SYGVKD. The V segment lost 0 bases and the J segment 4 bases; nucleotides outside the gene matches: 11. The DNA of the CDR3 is TGTGCCATCAGTGAGTCACTTACAGGGGGTCAAAAATACAATGAGCAGTTCTTC. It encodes CAISESLTGGQKYNEQFF.

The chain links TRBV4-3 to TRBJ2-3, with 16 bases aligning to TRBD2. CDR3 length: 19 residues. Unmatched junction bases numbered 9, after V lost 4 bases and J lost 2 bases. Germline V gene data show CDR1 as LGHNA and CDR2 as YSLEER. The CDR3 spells CASSRGLAGGPLHTDTQYF. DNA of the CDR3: TGCGCCAGCAGCCGGGGACTAGCGGGAGGGCCCCTTCACACAGATACGCAGTATTTT.